This TCR beta chain was sequenced during a study of control samples from healthy donors and cancer patients. Libraries were prepared by immunoSEQ multiplex PCR; TCRdb keeps only in-frame clonotypes and omits some of them. The table lists approximately 100,000 clones, roughly 92% of them singletons, with around 3% in the top ten. The CDR3 totals 14 residues. V dropped 2 bases and J dropped 8 bases, with 12 bases sitting between them. Germline loops: CDR1 SEHNR, CDR2 FQNEAQ (reference sequence). The specimen sequenced was blood. This chain joins TRBV7-9 and TRBJ1-4; D is undetermined. The source is a human donor in good health. The donor label of this sample is uncertain. CDR3 loop: CASSLRAQGEKLFF. The CDR3 nucleotides are TGTGCCAGCAGCTTACGGGCCCAAGGCGAAAAACTGTTTTTT.